This note documents a single TCR beta chain sequence. Antigen specificity is unknown. Use of 60 Vbeta and 13 Jbeta primers characterized the PCR. TCRdb's table, derived via immunoSEQ multiplex PCR, lists solely in-frame clones and lacks some. The sample includes 200,000 or so clones, about 77% of them seen just once. These data belong to a study of cytomegalovirus exposure and HLA in healthy donors. The study, taken as a whole, reports: With DRB1 most and HLA-C fewest, TCR association rates differed between HLA loci in a later analysis.

This receptor was identified in a woman aged 25-40 years in good health and CMV-seropositive. Sequencing used PBMCs.

The CDR3 loop reads CSASLTGNYGYTF. The CDR3 DNA reads as TGCAGCGCCTCCTTGACGGGGAACTATGGCTACACCTTC. The chain couples TRBV29-1 to TRBJ1-2; D remains unclear. This CDR3 comprises 13 residues. Germline V gene sequence: CDR1 SQVTM, CDR2 ANQGSEA. The V gene lost 7 bases and the J gene lost 2 bases, with 14 bases spanning the gap.